Following are 6 T cell receptor beta chains from one sample sequenced in a study of T cell responses to AZD1222 COVID-19 vaccine. The assay was immunoSEQ multiplex PCR, and TCRdb's table has in-frame clones only and misses some. This table has approximately 200,000 clones, about 90% appearing once. The source was peripheral blood, collected on day 0 of AZD1222 vaccination. The origin of the receptors is an adult in good health.

V usage is TRBV5-1 and J usage is TRBJ1-1; D is perhaps TRBD1 (5 bases). This CDR3 has 14 amino acids. Germline-derived CDR1 and CDR2 are SGHRS and YFSETQ. V lost 2 bases and J 2 bases, leaving 10 bases between the germline ends. CDR3 coding DNA: TGCGCCAGCAGCTTTGGAGGGGCCAACACTGAAGCTTTCTTT. Its translation is CASSFGGANTEAFF.

The genes are TRBV2 and TRBJ2-5; TRBD2 is a possible D gene (7 bases). V was pared by 11 bases and J by 5 bases, with 12 bases between. The CDR3 runs to 11 residues. CDR1 and CDR2 (germline): SNHLY, FYNNEI. The CDR3 loop reads CARGARETQYF. DNA of the CDR3: TGTGCCCGGGGGGCTCGCGAGACCCAGTACTTC. The full variable domain, with the rest looked up from reference TRBV2 and TRBJ2-5, is EPEVTQTPSHQVTQMGQEVILRCVPISNHLYFYWYRQILGQKVEFLVSFYNNEISEKSEIFDDQFSVERPDGSNFTLKIRSTKLEDSAMYFCARGARETQYFGPGTRLLVL.

The chain couples TRBV6-5 to TRBJ2-7, with D possibly TRBD2 on 7 matching bases. This CDR3 is built from 15 residues. Trimming removed 6 bases at V and 4 bases at J, with 19 bases between. The V gene's germline CDR1 is MNHEY and CDR2 SVGAGI. CDR3 sequence (DNA): TGTGCCAGCAGCCTACGGGGGGCTGGGACTTACGAGCAGTACTTC. Its translation: CASSLRGAGTYEQYF.

The rearrangement links TRBV20-1 to TRBJ1-1; TRBD1 is a possible D gene (5 bases). Per the germline V gene, CDR1 is DFQATT and CDR2 is SNEGSKA (reference sequence). Trimming stripped 3 bases from V and 4 bases from J, with 9 bases between. The CDR3 covers 12 residues. The CDR3 reads CSASPRVTEAFF. CDR3 nucleotides: TGCAGTGCTAGTCCCAGGGTCACTGAAGCTTTCTTT.

The chain carries TRBV9 and TRBJ1-3, with TRBD1 as a possible D gene (5 bases). V shed 2 bases and J shed 4 bases, with 16 bases lying between them. CDR1 is SGDLS and CDR2 is YYNGEE in the germline V gene. CDR3 size: 16 residues. CDR3 amino acids: CASSVREQALGNTIYF. Written as DNA, the CDR3 is TGTGCCAGCAGCGTCAGGGAACAAGCTCTGGGAAACACCATATATTTT.

The chain joins TRBV5-1 to TRBJ2-2, with TRBD1 matching 8 bases. CDR3 length: 15 residues. Germline CDR1 and CDR2: SGHRS and YFSETQ. V was pared by 2 bases and J by 5 bases, with 5 bases of the junction left unmatched. CDR3 sequence reads: CASSFGQGWTGELFF. The CDR3 bases are TGCGCCAGCAGCTTTGGACAGGGATGGACCGGGGAGCTGTTTTTT.